This is a list of T cell receptor beta chains from one sample in a study of T cell repertoires in cytomegalovirus infection. No antigens are known for them. TCRdb reprocessed the reads with MiXCR, giving one entry per CDR3 protein. The data contain around 310,000 distinct CDR3 sequences, approximately 32% of them singletons. This sample comprised cultured PBMCs, obtained from culture after CMV antigen stimulation. The source of these receptors is a human donor in good health (CMV status not recorded). Some clones in this sample may be carry-over from other donors' samples. CDR3s include the opening cysteine and the closing phenylalanine or tryptophan. The D gene is left open where the match is weak. A clone size is listed for some rows: how often the clone was seen (once, few, many), or a class if it is expanded.

abundance	j_gene	v_gene	d_gene	CDR3nt	CDR3aa
.	TRBJ2-4	TRBV11-3	TRBD2	TGTGCCAGCAGCCGGACTAGCGAAAAAAACATTCAGTACTTC	CASSRTSEKNIQYF
.	TRBJ2-5	TRBV5-4	TRBD1	TGTGCCAGCAGCTTGGTAGGCCAGGGGGCCTCACAAGAGACCCAGTACTTC	CASSLVGQGASQETQYF
few	TRBJ1-1	TRBV7-3	.	TGTGCCAGCAGCTTAACTGAAAGGACTGAAGCTTTCTTT	CASSLTERTEAFF
.	TRBJ2-2	TRBV20-1	TRBD2	TGCAGTGCTAGGGGGAGGGCCAATGGGGAGCTGTTTTTT	CSARGRANGELFF
.	TRBJ1-1	TRBV6-6	.	TGTGCCAGCAGTGTCCCCACTCGGGAGTGGGTGAACACTGAAGCTTTCTTT	CASSVPTREWVNTEAFF
.	TRBJ2-5	TRBV10-2	.	TGCGCCAGCAGTTTGGGGGAAGCGGGGACCCAGTACTTC	CASSLGEAGTQYF
few	TRBJ2-3	TRBV9	TRBD2	TGTGCCAGCAGCGCCGGACTAGCGGAAAGCACAGATACGCAGTATTTT	CASSAGLAESTDTQYF
.	TRBJ2-5	TRBV20-1	TRBD1	TGCAGTGCAGTGCCGGGACAGGAGCAGGAGACCCAGTACTTC	CSAVPGQEQETQYF
few	TRBJ2-7	TRBV18	.	TGTGCCAGCTCACCATTGGGCCCGGGGGGCAACGAGCAGTACTTC	CASSPLGPGGNEQYF
.	TRBJ2-5	TRBV5-4	.	TGTGCCAGCAGCCTCATAAGCGGTGGCGGGGCCGTTGAGACCCAGTACTTC	CASSLISGGGAVETQYF
.	TRBJ2-3	TRBV6-1	.	TGTGCCAGCAGGCAGGGGCCTAGCGGACTCACAGATACGCAGTATTTT	CASRQGPSGLTDTQYF
.	TRBJ2-1	TRBV19	.	TGTGCCACCCGGGCTGGGGCGAGCGGGCTTTTGGGGCAGTTCTTC	CATRAGASGLLGQFF
.	TRBJ2-1	TRBV28	TRBD2	TGTGCCAGCAGTTACCTAGCGGGGGATTACAATGAGCAGTTCTTC	CASSYLAGDYNEQFF
few	TRBJ2-2	TRBV6-4	TRBD2	TGTGCCAGCAGTGACACTAGCGGGAACACCGGGGAGCTGTTTTTT	CASSDTSGNTGELFF
.	TRBJ2-5	TRBV19	TRBD2	TGTGCCAGTAGTGACAGCGGGGGGGCCCGGGAGACCCAGTACTTC	CASSDSGGARETQYF